This T cell receptor beta chain derives from a study of blood T cell repertoires in COVID-19. V was cut by 0 bases and J by 2 bases, with 3 bases left in between. In germline, CDR1 is LGHNA, CDR2 YNFKEQ. The CDR3 loop spans 13 amino acids. Clones were read by immunoSEQ multiplex PCR, and TCRdb kept only the in-frame ones, dropping some. The data show around 260,000 clones, 80% to 90% seen once. The sample was peripheral blood. The TCR originated in a man younger than 40 with active or convalescent COVID-19. J is TRBJ2-3 and V is TRBV4-2; no clear D gene. The CDR3 sequence is CASSQDSTDTQYF. CDR3 DNA sequence: TGTGCCAGCAGCCAAGACTCCACAGATACGCAGTATTTT.